These 29 T cell receptor beta chains were sequenced from one sample in a study of blood T cell repertoires in COVID-19. Only in-frame clones appear in the TCRdb table, and some are missing; sequencing was by immunoSEQ multiplex PCR. The table records 280,000 or so clones, about four fifths of them present only once. Material for sequencing was peripheral blood. The source is a woman aged 45-60 years who had recovered from COVID-19.

The V call is TRBV28, the J call TRBJ1-4; TRBD1 matches 7 bases. The CDR3 runs to 15 residues. V was pared by 5 bases and J by 5 bases, with 8 bases of the junction left unmatched. Per the germline V gene, CDR1 is MDHEN and CDR2 is SYDVKM. In DNA, the CDR3 is TGTGCCAGCAGTATGGCGGGGACAGCGAATGAAAAACTGTTTTTT. It codes for CASSMAGTANEKLFF.

The chain recombines TRBV7-2 with TRBJ2-7; D is ambiguous. Trimming stripped 8 bases from V and 2 bases from J, with 7 bases between. Per the germline V gene, CDR1 is SGHTA and CDR2 is FQGNSA. The CDR3 has 11 residues. The CDR3 reads CASGPAYEQYF. The CDR3 DNA sequence: TGTGCCAGCGGGCCAGCCTACGAGCAGTACTTC.

The J gene is TRBJ2-1, the V gene TRBV9; weak D call: TRBD2 (5 bases). V was trimmed by 4 bases and J by 3 bases, leaving 14 bases between them. This CDR3 region has 15 residues. From germline, CDR1 is SGDLS and CDR2 YYNGEE. The chain's CDR3 is CASSPTGSGYNEQFF. Here the CDR3 DNA reads TGTGCCAGCAGCCCCACGGGGTCTGGCTACAATGAGCAGTTCTTC.

The chain recombines TRBV4-3 with TRBJ1-5, with D perhaps matching TRBD1 (5 bases). V dropped 2 bases and J dropped 3 bases, with 14 bases sitting between them. The CDR3 sequence is 16 residues long. The germline CDR1 and CDR2 sequences are LGHNA and YSLEER. The chain's CDR3 is CASSQYHRGSNQPQHF. The CDR3 DNA reads TGCGCCAGCAGCCAATATCATCGGGGGTCCAATCAGCCCCAGCATTTT.

The V call is TRBV23-1, the J call TRBJ1-5; the D is unclear. TRBV23-1 carries the ORF label, with uncertain function. The CDR3 is made up of 10 amino acids. Trimming removed 11 bases from V and 7 bases from J, with 9 bases in between. The CDR3 DNA reads TGCGCCTCAGCGGAGCAGCCCCAGCATTTT. It is translated as CASAEQPQHF.

The chain employs TRBV7-9 and TRBJ2-3, with 12 nucleotides matching TRBD2. The CDR3 has 18 amino acids. The germline gives CDR1 SEHNR, CDR2 FQNEAQ (reference sequence). V lost 2 bases to trimming and J lost 3 bases; unmatched junction nucleotides: 9. The CDR3 spells CASSLRASGGAPTDTQYF. CDR3 sequence (DNA): TGTGCCAGCAGCTTAAGGGCTAGCGGGGGGGCCCCGACAGATACGCAGTATTTT.

The gene calls are TRBV3-1 (or the pseudogene TRBV3-2) and TRBJ1-3; D is ambiguous. CDR1 is LGHDT, CDR2 YNNKEL, per germline (reference sequence). The ends were cut back, 0 bases at V and 5 bases at J, with 11 bases in the middle. The CDR3 loop spans 15 amino acids. The CDR3 coding sequence is TGTGCCAGCAGCCAAGAACCGGGGTTTAGAAACACCATATATTTT. Translating gives CASSQEPGFRNTIYF.

V usage is TRBV7-2 and J usage is TRBJ2-3; D is possibly TRBD2 (5 bases). The CDR3 loop spans 15 amino acids. V lost 3 bases, J lost 3 bases, and 13 bases lay in between. Germline loops: CDR1 SGHTA, CDR2 FQGNSA. This CDR3 is CASSLVALVTDTQYF. The CDR3 bases are TGTGCCAGCAGCTTGGTAGCGCTGGTGACAGATACGCAGTATTTT.

The chain uses TRBV9 and TRBJ1-1, with D maybe TRBD1 (5 bases). Germline CDR1 is SGDLS and CDR2 is YYNGEE. The CDR3 totals 16 residues. The V end was cut by 0 bases, the J end by 1 base, with 13 bases between. DNA of the CDR3: TGTGCCAGCAGCGTAGAGTGGGGCACTGGGAACACTGAAGCTTTCTTT. Its protein is CASSVEWGTGNTEAFF.

The chain combines TRBV20-1 with TRBJ2-3, with a tentative D call TRBD1 (5 bases). CDR3 length equals 11 residues. Deletions cut 8 bases from V and 5 bases from J, with 11 bases between. Per germline, CDR1 DFQATT and CDR2 SNEGSKA (reference sequence). Written as DNA, the CDR3 is TGCAGTACAGGACGTCAAGATACGCAGTATTTT. As protein: CSTGRQDTQYF.

The chain carries TRBV2 and TRBJ2-1; possibly TRBD1 for D (5 bases). The length of the CDR3 is 14 residues. Germline V gene data show CDR1 as SNHLY and CDR2 as FYNNEI. V lost 4 bases, J lost 6 bases, and 13 bases lay in between. The CDR3 sequence is CASSGARAGNEQFF. The CDR3, as DNA: TGTGCCAGCAGTGGTGCCAGGGCAGGCAATGAGCAGTTCTTC.

This clone showed up just a few times. The J gene is TRBJ1-4, the V gene TRBV15; TRBD1 agrees at 10 bases. The germline V gene encodes CDR1 LNHNV and CDR2 YYDKDF (reference sequence). The CDR3 extends over 15 amino acids. Trimming took 2 bases from V and 8 from J; bases not matched to a gene: 5. CDR3 bases: TGTGCCACCAGCAGACCCGGGACAGGGGTGGAAAAACTGTTTTTT. The encoded protein is CATSRPGTGVEKLFF.

J is TRBJ1-1 and V is TRBV5-4; 8 bases match TRBD1. CDR3 length: 15 residues. V lost 4 bases and J lost 0; bases outside the gene matches: 5. Looked up from germline, CDR1 is SGHNT and CDR2 is YYREEE (reference sequence). CDR3 coding DNA: TGTGCCAGCAGCCTCCCGACAGGGGTGAACACTGAAGCTTTCTTT. It specifies CASSLPTGVNTEAFF.

In its sample, this clone was seen once. This chain connects TRBV6-4 to TRBJ1-1; TRBD1 matches 8 bases. The CDR3 contains 13 residues. Trimming cost V 4 bases and J 5 bases; bases outside gene matches: 3. The germline gives CDR1 MRHNA, CDR2 SNTAGT. The CDR3 nucleotides read TGTGCCAGCAGTGGGGGGGACAGGACTGAAGCTTTCTTT. Protein sequence: CASSGGDRTEAFF.

The chain carries TRBV3-1 (or the pseudogene TRBV3-2) and TRBJ2-5; D not resolved. The CDR3 covers 13 residues. V was pared by 8 bases and J by 0 bases, with 10 bases between. CDR1 LGHDT and CDR2 YNNKEL come from the germline V gene (reference sequence). As DNA, the CDR3 is TGTGCCAGCGGGCTACCCAACCAAGAGACCCAGTACTTC. This codes for CASGLPNQETQYF.

This clone showed up just a few times. The rearrangement uses TRBV5-1 and TRBJ2-7; TRBD1 might be the D (6 bases). Trimming removed 4 bases at V and 4 bases at J, with 18 bases between. The germline gives CDR1 SGHRS, CDR2 YFSETQ. The CDR3 is 15 residues long. This CDR3 reads CASSPAPGDMYEQYF. The CDR3 coding sequence is TGCGCCAGCAGCCCGGCACCAGGGGACATGTACGAGCAGTACTTC.

The chain is built from TRBV6-5 and TRBJ1-1; weak D call: TRBD1 (6 bases). CDR1 and CDR2 (germline): MNHEY, SVGAGI. The CDR3 is 13 amino acids. V lost 11 bases, J lost 3 bases, and 16 bases lay in between. This CDR3 reads CALHRDTYTEAFF. The CDR3 DNA follows: TGTGCCCTCCACCGGGACACCTACACTGAAGCTTTCTTT.

This chain connects TRBV9 to TRBJ2-1; 8 bases agree with TRBD2. Trimming removed 1 base from V and 2 bases from J; junction bases left unmatched: 2. The CDR3 totals 15 residues. The germline CDR1 and CDR2 sequences are SGDLS and YYNGEE. In DNA form, the CDR3 reads TGTGCCAGCAGCGTAATAGCGGGACCCTACAATGAGCAGTTCTTC. Its translation: CASSVIAGPYNEQFF. Full variable domain (remainder filled in from reference TRBV9 and TRBJ2-1): DSGVTQTPKHLITATGQRVTLRCSPRSGDLSVYWYQQSLDQGLQFLIQYYNGEERAKGNILERFSAQQFPDLHSELNLSSLELGDSALYFCASSVIAGPYNEQFFGPGTRLTVL.

In this sample, this clone turned up once. The chain has TRBV18 and TRBJ1-1; TRBD1 matches 7 bases. Per germline, CDR1 KGHSH and CDR2 LQKENI. The CDR3 spans 14 residues. The trim removed 0 bases at V and 5 bases at J, leaving 3 bases unmatched. Here the CDR3 DNA reads TGTGCCAGCTCACCACCGACAGGGTATACTGAAGCTTTCTTT. This codes for CASSPPTGYTEAFF.

V usage is TRBV5-1 and J usage is TRBJ2-3; D is possibly TRBD1 (5 bases). Trimming left V 5 bases short and J 0 bases short, with 13 bases between. Germline V gives CDR1 SGHRS, CDR2 YFSETQ. CDR3 size: 15 residues. The CDR3 nucleotides are TGCGCCAGCAGTCGGACACCGGCTAGCACAGATACGCAGTATTTT. The encoded protein is CASSRTPASTDTQYF.

This clone came up a few times. The chain couples TRBV28 to TRBJ1-1; D is unclear. The CDR3 spans 12 residues. The V end lost 11 bases, the J end lost 1 base, and 11 bases lay between the germline ends. CDR1 is MDHEN, CDR2 SYDVKM, per germline. The CDR3, as DNA: TGTGCCTCGGAGAAGACGAACACTGAAGCTTTCTTT. This gives the protein CASEKTNTEAFF. Filled out from reference TRBV28 and TRBJ1-1, the complete variable domain reads DVKVTQSSRYLVKRTGEKVFLECVQDMDHENMFWYRQDPGLGLRLIYFSYDVKMKEKGDIPEGYSVSREKKERFSLILESASTNQTSMYLCASEKTNTEAFFGQGTRLTVV.

This chain connects TRBV5-4 to TRBJ2-1, with TRBD2 identical over 7 bases. The CDR3 sequence is 11 residues long. V was pared by 8 bases and J by 7 bases, with 3 bases of the junction left unmatched. Germline CDR1 is SGHNT and CDR2 is YYREEE (reference sequence). This CDR3 reads CASGGVNEQFF. As DNA, the CDR3 is TGTGCCAGTGGGGGGGTGAATGAGCAGTTCTTC. The variable domain in full, with the rest retrieved from reference TRBV5-4 and TRBJ2-1, is ETGVTQSPTHLIKTRGQQVTLRCSSQSGHNTVSWYQQALGQGPQFIFQYYREEENGRGNFPPRFSGLQFPNYSSELNVNALELDDSALYLCASGGVNEQFFGPGTRLTVL.

J is TRBJ2-7 and V is TRBV15; TRBD1 might be the D (7 bases). Germline CDR1 is LNHNV and CDR2 is YYDKDF (reference sequence). The CDR3 loop spans 13 amino acids. Trimming removed 5 bases at V and 6 bases at J, with 14 bases between. The CDR3 sequence: CATSVGQGGEQYF. DNA for the CDR3: TGTGCCACCAGCGTGGGGCAGGGGGGCGAGCAGTACTTC. Full variable domain (remainder filled in from reference TRBV15 and TRBJ2-7): DAMVIQNPRYQVTQFGKPVTLSCSQTLNHNVMYWYQQKSSQAPKLLFHYYDKDFNNEADTPDNFQSRRPNTSFCFLDIRSPGLGDTAMYLCATSVGQGGEQYFGPGTRLTVT.

This clone was counted a single time. The chain couples TRBV19 to TRBJ1-5, with unresolved D. Germline V gene sequence: CDR1 LNHDA, CDR2 SQIVND (reference sequence). The CDR3 contains 14 residues. V lost 3 bases and J 4 bases, leaving 10 bases between the germline ends. The CDR3 is CASSMWRGNQPQHF. The DNA of the CDR3 is TGTGCCAGTAGTATGTGGCGGGGAAATCAGCCCCAGCATTTT. The full variable domain, in which reference TRBV19 and TRBJ1-5 provide the parts outside the CDR3, is DGGITQSPKYLFRKEGQNVTLSCEQNLNHDAMYWYRQDPGQGLRLIYYSQIVNDFQKGDIAEGYSVSREKKESFPLTVTSAQKNPTAFYLCASSMWRGNQPQHFGDGTRLSIL.

This clone came up once. The chain is built from TRBV6-6 and TRBJ2-3; 7 bases are a match to TRBD2. Germline loops: CDR1 MNHNY, CDR2 SVGAGI (reference sequence). The CDR3 is 14 residues long. V shed 6 bases, J shed 6 bases, and the junction held 9 bases outside the gene matches. The CDR3 DNA follows: TGTGCCAGCAGGCTAGCGGCTGGGTTGGATACGCAGTATTTT. Amino acid sequence: CASRLAAGLDTQYF.

This clone was detected a few times. The chain uses TRBV20-1 and TRBJ2-7, with 10 bases lining up with TRBD1. CDR1 is DFQATT, CDR2 SNEGSKA, per germline (reference sequence). There are 14 residues in the CDR3. V gave up 3 bases and J gave up 1 base; unmatched junction bases: 3. The CDR3 here is CSASTGQGSYEQYF. The CDR3 DNA reads TGCAGTGCTAGTACGGGACAGGGGTCCTACGAGCAGTACTTC.

The CDR3 is CASNYRTVYNSPLHF. The CDR3 DNA reads TGTGCCAGCAACTATCGGACAGTCTATAATTCACCCCTCCACTTT. V gene TRBV3-1 (or the pseudogene TRBV3-2) combines with J gene TRBJ1-6; a possible D gene is TRBD1 (6 bases). CDR1 and CDR2 from the germline V gene are LGHDT and YNNKEL (reference sequence). The V end lost 7 bases, the J end lost 3 bases, and 13 bases lay between the germline ends. The CDR3 is made up of 15 amino acids.

The genes are TRBV3-1 (or the pseudogene TRBV3-2) and TRBJ1-3, with 7 bases aligning to TRBD1. This CDR3 is built from 16 residues. The trim removed 6 bases at V and 4 bases at J, leaving 12 bases unmatched. Germline values: CDR1 LGHDT, CDR2 YNNKEL (reference sequence). The CDR3 loop is CASSHGGQSGGNTIYF. CDR3 DNA: TGTGCCAGCAGTCACGGGGGACAGTCGGGGGGAAACACCATATATTTT.

The rearrangement links TRBV28 to TRBJ2-3, with D perhaps TRBD2 (6 bases). Trimming pared 3 bases from V and 2 bases from J, leaving 15 bases between. In germline, CDR1 is MDHEN, CDR2 SYDVKM. CDR3 length equals 16 residues. CDR3 sequence (DNA): TGTGCCAGCAGTTTTGGGCGGGGAACATACACAGATACGCAGTATTTT. Translated: CASSFGRGTYTDTQYF. Full variable domain (remainder filled in from reference TRBV28 and TRBJ2-3): DVKVTQSSRYLVKRTGEKVFLECVQDMDHENMFWYRQDPGLGLRLIYFSYDVKMKEKGDIPEGYSVSREKKERFSLILESASTNQTSMYLCASSFGRGTYTDTQYFGPGTRLTVL.